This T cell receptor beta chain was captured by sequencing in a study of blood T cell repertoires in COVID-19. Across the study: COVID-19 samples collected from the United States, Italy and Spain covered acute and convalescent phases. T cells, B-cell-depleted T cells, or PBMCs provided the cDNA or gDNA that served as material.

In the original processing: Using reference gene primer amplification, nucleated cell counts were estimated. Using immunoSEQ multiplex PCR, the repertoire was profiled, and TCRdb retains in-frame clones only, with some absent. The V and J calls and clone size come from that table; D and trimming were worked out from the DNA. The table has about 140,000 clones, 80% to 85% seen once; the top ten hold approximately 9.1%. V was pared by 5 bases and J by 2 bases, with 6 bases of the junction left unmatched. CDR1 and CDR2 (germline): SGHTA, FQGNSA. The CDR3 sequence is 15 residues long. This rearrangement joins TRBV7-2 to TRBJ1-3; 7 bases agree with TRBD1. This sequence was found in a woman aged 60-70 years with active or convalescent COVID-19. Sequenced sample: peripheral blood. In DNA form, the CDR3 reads TGTGCCAGCAGCCCCCCTACAGGGGCTGGAAACACCATATATTTT. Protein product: CASSPPTGAGNTIYF. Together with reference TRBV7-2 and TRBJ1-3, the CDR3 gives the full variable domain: GAGVSQSPSNKVTEKGKDVELRCDPISGHTALYWYRQSLGQGLEFLIYFQGNSAPDKSGLPSDRFSAERTGGSVSTLTIQRTQQEDSAVYLCASSPPTGAGNTIYFGEGSWLTVV.